This T cell receptor (beta chain) was captured in a study of monozygotic twins with inflammatory bowel disease. General study points: Healthy co-twins had higher TCRbeta inverse Simpson diversity than their IBD twins. IBD patients share fewer clonotypes with other people than healthy twins do, especially with disease activity.

Looked up from germline, CDR1 is SEHNR and CDR2 is FQNEAQ (reference sequence). The CDR3 has 13 amino acids. Eight separate reactions for every sample produced the cDNA. The template-switching step introduced UMIs that carried a 6-nucleotide sample barcode. No DNA is given; TCRdb re-called the 5' RACE reads and lists each CDR3 protein once. The sample includes 330,000 or so distinct CDR3 sequences. Comment on this clonotype: Its antigen is undetermined.

The chain couples TRBV7-9 to TRBJ2-7; lacking DNA, the TRBD1 call made by TCRdb goes unchecked. The specimen was blood. This sequence was found in a human donor with ulcerative colitis or Crohn's disease, or a healthy co-twin of an affected twin (not recorded which). The CDR3 protein is CASSRTGMSEQYF.